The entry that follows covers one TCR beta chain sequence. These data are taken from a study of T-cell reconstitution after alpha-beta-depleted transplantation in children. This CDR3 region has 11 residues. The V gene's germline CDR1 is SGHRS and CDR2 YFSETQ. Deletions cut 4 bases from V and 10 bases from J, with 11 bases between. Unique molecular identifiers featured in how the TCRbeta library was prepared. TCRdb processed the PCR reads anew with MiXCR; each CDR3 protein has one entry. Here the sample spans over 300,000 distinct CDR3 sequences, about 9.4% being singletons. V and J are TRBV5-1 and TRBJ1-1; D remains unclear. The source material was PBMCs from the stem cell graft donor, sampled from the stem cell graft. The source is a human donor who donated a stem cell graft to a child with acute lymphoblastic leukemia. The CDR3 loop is CASSDSGGAFF. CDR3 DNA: TGCGCCAGCAGCGACTCTGGCGGAGCTTTCTTT.